This T cell receptor beta chain was obtained from a study of read filtering for tumor transcriptome and immune sequencing. Across the whole study: TCR-mapped reads were about 4.05 to 11 million with IR-seq versus roughly 80 to 1273 with RNA-seq.

The CDR3 contains 13 residues. V lost 4 bases to trimming and J lost 1 base, with 6 bases between them. Germline CDR1 reads SGHDT; CDR2 reads YYEEEE. In this sample, this clonotype turned up many times. The library was built from about 370 ng RNA with molecular barcoded adaptors for alpha/delta and beta/gamma chains. Each CDR3 protein gets one entry after TCRdb re-called the reads with MiXCR. The sample consists of tens of thousands of distinct CDR3 sequences, approximately 19% of them appearing once. The receptor's source is a donor at least 40 years old with multiple myeloma. Material for sequencing was a population of CD138-negative cells sorted from bone marrow. The rearrangement links TRBV5-6 to TRBJ1-5, with a tentative D call TRBD1 (5 bases). The CDR3 bases are TGTGCCAGCAGCCGGGACAGCAATCAGCCCCAGCATTTT. Protein sequence: CASSRDSNQPQHF.